Listed below are T cell receptor beta chains from one sample, sequenced in a study of radiation and T cells in renal cell carcinoma. TCRdb keeps only in-frame clones here, not all; method: immunoSEQ multiplex PCR. The repertoire holds some 60,000 clones, just over 75% seen once, with roughly 6.1% in the top ten. The specimen was blood, collected from a patient whose treatment included radiotherapy and nephrectomy. The source is a man aged 60 to 75 with renal cell carcinoma. Each CDR3 is given with its conserved first and last residue. The D gene is left open where the match is weak. Where a row states a size, it is once, few, many or the class of an expanded clone; other rows omit it.

V	size	J	D	DNA	CDR3
TRBV6-5	-	TRBJ1-4	-	TGTGCCAGCAGTTACTCGATGGGAAGGGAAAAACTGTTTTTT	CASSYSMGREKLFF
TRBV6-4	-	TRBJ2-3	TRBD2	TGTGCCAGCAGTGACTCGGGACTAGCGGGACACCCTCGGAGCACAGATACGCAGTATTTT	CASSDSGLAGHPRSTDTQYF
TRBV5-1	-	TRBJ2-2	-	TGCGCCAGCAATATGGGGGTACGACGGAACACCGGGGAGCTGTTTTTT	CASNMGVRRNTGELFF
TRBV2	-	TRBJ2-7	TRBD2	TGTGCCATCGAGCGGGGACCGAGCTCCTACGAGCAGTACTTC	CAIERGPSSYEQYF
TRBV10-2	-	TRBJ1-2	-	TGCGCCAGCAGCGCGGGGGGATCTTCGGGCTACACCTTC	CASSAGGSSGYTF
TRBV6-1	-	TRBJ2-7	TRBD1	TGTGCCAGCAGTATGGGACAGGGCTCGGTAAGCTTC	CASSMGQGSVSF
TRBV29-1	-	TRBJ1-2	TRBD1	TGCAGCGTTGCCCCACCGACAGGGGTTAACTATGGCTACACCTTC	CSVAPPTGVNYGYTF
TRBV7-9	-	TRBJ2-1	TRBD1	TGTGCCAGCAGTCCTTCGAGGGGGCCTATCGGTGAGCAGTTCTTC	CASSPSRGPIGEQFF
TRBV5-1	-	TRBJ2-1	TRBD2	TGCGCCAGCAGCTTTTCGAATAGCGGGGTCAATGAGCAGTTCTTC	CASSFSNSGVNEQFF
TRBV5-6	-	TRBJ1-5	-	TGTGCCAGCAGCGGGGGATATTATAGCAATCAGCCCCAGCATTTT	CASSGGYYSNQPQHF
TRBV25-1	medium-sized	TRBJ1-1	TRBD1	TGTGCCAGCCACCAACAGGGGGGAACTGAAGCTTTCTTT	CASHQQGGTEAFF
TRBV5-5	once	TRBJ1-6	-	TGTGCCAGCAGCCGTACCTCGGGGAATTATAATTCACCCCTCCACTTT	CASSRTSGNYNSPLHF
TRBV2	-	TRBJ2-2	-	TGTGCCAGCAGAGGCAGGGTTTACACCGGGGAGCTGTTTTTT	CASRGRVYTGELFF
TRBV7-9	-	TRBJ2-7	-	TGTGCCAGCAGCTTAGGACCAGCTACCTACGAGCAGTACTTC	CASSLGPATYEQYF
TRBV19	-	TRBJ1-4	TRBD1	TGTGCCAGTAGTATAAGGACAGGGGGCGTTGAAAAACTGTTTTTT	CASSIRTGGVEKLFF
TRBV28	-	TRBJ2-5	-	TGTGCCAGCAGTTTATGGACCGGACAGCCTCTACGAGAGACCCAGTACTTC	CASSLWTGQPLRETQYF
TRBV30	-	TRBJ1-1	-	TGTGCCTGGAGTCAGGTGGGAGCTTTCTTT	CAWSQVGAFF
TRBV5-4	-	TRBJ2-1	TRBD2	TGTGCCAGCAGCCATAAGGGACTAGCGGGGGCAGATGAGCAGTTCTTC	CASSHKGLAGADEQFF
TRBV5-1	-	TRBJ2-5	-	TGCGCCAGCAGCCCCCGACCGATTTCGGGCCAAGAGACCCAGTACTTC	CASSPRPISGQETQYF
TRBV7-2	once	TRBJ1-2	-	TGTGCCAGCAGCTTAGCGGGAACCCCCGGGGACACCTTC	CASSLAGTPGDTF
TRBV5-5	once	TRBJ1-1	-	TGTGCCAGCAGCTTGTTAACTGAGAACACTGAAGCTTTCTTT	CASSLLTENTEAFF
TRBV19	-	TRBJ2-2	-	TGTGCCAGTAGTACATACCCAGGGGCCCCGGGCACCGGGGAGCTGTTTTTT	CASSTYPGAPGTGELFF
TRBV25-1	-	TRBJ1-2	-	TGTGCCAGCAGTGGCGGGGGCGAAGATGGCTACACCTTC	CASSGGGEDGYTF
TRBV5-6	-	TRBJ1-1	-	TGTGCCAGCAGCTGGGACGGGTTGAACACTGAAGCTTTCTTT	CASSWDGLNTEAFF
TRBV10-1	medium-sized	TRBJ1-1	-	TGCGCCAGCAGCGATGGGACTGAAGCTTTCTTT	CASSDGTEAFF
TRBV10-1	-	TRBJ1-2	-	TGCGCCAGCAGTGAGTCCAGGGGAGAGAATGGCTACACCTTC	CASSESRGENGYTF
TRBV6-5	-	TRBJ1-2	-	TGTGCCAGCAGTCAAGCAGGGAACTACTATGGCTACACCTTC	CASSQAGNYYGYTF
TRBV7-3	-	TRBJ2-2	-	TGTGCCAGCAGCCTAGGAGGGTACGACACCGGGGAGCTGTTTTTT	CASSLGGYDTGELFF
TRBV7-9	-	TRBJ1-3	-	TGTGCCAGCAGCCTACCACAGGTTACTGGAAACACCATATATTTT	CASSLPQVTGNTIYF
TRBV27	-	TRBJ1-2	-	TGTGCCAGCAGATCCTTCGGGGGCGCCAACTATGGCTACACCTTC	CASRSFGGANYGYTF
TRBV7-8	-	TRBJ2-2	TRBD1	TGTGCCAGCAGCTTAGAGGGGACAGGGGGCAAAGTCGGGGAGCTGTTTTTT	CASSLEGTGGKVGELFF
TRBV6-1	-	TRBJ1-1	-	TGTGCCAGCACCAGATTAAAATCGGACACTGAAGCTTTCTTT	CASTRLKSDTEAFF
TRBV5-1	few	TRBJ1-1	-	TGCGCCAGCAGCTTGACAGGGATGAACACTGAAGCTTTCTTT	CASSLTGMNTEAFF
TRBV7-2	-	TRBJ2-4	-	TGTGCCAGCAGCTCGGTTGGACTAGCCAAAAACATTCAGTACTTC	CASSSVGLAKNIQYF
TRBV7-9	-	TRBJ2-1	-	TGTGCCAGCCTTCCAACCCTTGGACTATACCACAATGAGCAGTTCTTC	CASLPTLGLYHNEQFF
TRBV5-8	-	TRBJ2-1	TRBD2	TGTGCCAGCACCGGGGGGTCTTCCTACAATGAGCAGTTCTTC	CASTGGSSYNEQFF
TRBV27	-	TRBJ2-3	TRBD2	TGTGCCAGCAGCCCCGGGAGGGAGGCTGAAGATACGCAGTATTTT	CASSPGREAEDTQYF
TRBV10-1	once	TRBJ2-5	-	TGCGCCAGCAGTGACCCGGGGCCGGGGAAGACCCAGTACTTC	CASSDPGPGKTQYF
TRBV7-8	-	TRBJ1-5	-	TGTGCCAGCAGCTCTCGGACACATAGCAATCAGCCCCAGCATTTT	CASSSRTHSNQPQHF
TRBV10-1	-	TRBJ2-1	TRBD2	TGCGCCAGCGGGAATCTGGCGGGGGTACAGTTCTTC	CASGNLAGVQFF
TRBV5-6	-	TRBJ2-3	TRBD1	TGTGCCAGCAGTTGGATTATCGGGACAGCATCAGATACGCAGTATTTT	CASSWIIGTASDTQYF
TRBV19	-	TRBJ2-6	-	TGTGCCAGTGCCGATCAAATCTTCTCTGGGGCCAACGTCCTGACTTTC	CASADQIFSGANVLTF
TRBV11-2	-	TRBJ2-5	-	TGTGCCAGCAGCCCCCCGTCCAGGGAGACCCAGTACTTC	CASSPPSRETQYF
TRBV5-1	-	TRBJ2-5	-	TGCGCCAGCAGCTTTGGGGGAGAAGAGACCCAGTACTTC	CASSFGGEETQYF
TRBV15	few	TRBJ1-1	-	TGTGCCACCAGCAGTCTGGGGATCGGGAACACTGAAGCTTTCTTT	CATSSLGIGNTEAFF
TRBV7-2	-	TRBJ1-4	-	TGTGCCAGCAGCTTGTCAGAACGACGCGAAAAACTGTTTTTT	CASSLSERREKLFF
TRBV19	few	TRBJ1-1	-	TGTGCCAGTAGTATTGAGGAGGGGTTGGTCACTGAAGCTTTCTTT	CASSIEEGLVTEAFF
TRBV6-5	-	TRBJ2-7	-	TGTGCCAGCAGTTACTCTGGGGGGAACAACGAGCAGTACTTC	CASSYSGGNNEQYF
TRBV5-1	-	TRBJ2-4	-	TGCGCCAGTTCCGGAGGTGTTCAGAGGGGCAACATTCAGTACTTC	CASSGGVQRGNIQYF
TRBV7-2	-	TRBJ2-2	-	TGTGCCAGCAGCTTAGAATTCTGGGGGAGCACCGGGGAGCTGTTTTTT	CASSLEFWGSTGELFF
TRBV18	-	TRBJ1-5	-	TGTGCCAGCTCACCCCAGGGAATAGGGCTCCCAAGACAAAATCAGCCCCAGCATTTT	CASSPQGIGLPRQNQPQHF
TRBV11-2	-	TRBJ1-2	-	TGTGCCAGCAGCCGGGACCGACTTCGGGGCTACACCTTC	CASSRDRLRGYTF
TRBV19	-	TRBJ1-4	-	TGTGCCAGTACGGGACTTACCTCTAATGAAAAACTGTTTTTT	CASTGLTSNEKLFF
TRBV12-5	few	TRBJ2-2	-	TGTGCTAGTGGCCCGGTTGTTGGGGAGCTGTTTTTT	CASGPVVGELFF
TRBV7-8	once	TRBJ1-1	-	TGTGCCAGCAGCTCCCATATGAACACTGAAGCTTTCTTT	CASSSHMNTEAFF
TRBV4-1	-	TRBJ2-1	-	TGCGCCAGCAGCCAAGAACGACAAGTTGTGAATGAGCAGTTCTTC	CASSQERQVVNEQFF
TRBV5-1	-	TRBJ2-1	TRBD1	TGCGCCAGCAGCGCTGACAGGGCATCCTACAATGAGCAGTTCTTC	CASSADRASYNEQFF
TRBV11-2	-	TRBJ2-5	-	TGTGCCAGCAGCTTAATAAGAGGGCTGATGCCAGAGACCCAGTACTTC	CASSLIRGLMPETQYF
TRBV5-1	-	TRBJ2-2	-	TGCGCCAGCAATCTGGGGGCGAGCACCGGGGAGCTGTTTTTT	CASNLGASTGELFF
TRBV9	-	TRBJ2-5	-	TGTGCCAGCAGCACCCGGCCGGGGGAGACCCAGTACTTC	CASSTRPGETQYF